These 13 T cell receptor beta chains were sequenced from one sample in a study of control samples from healthy donors and cancer patients. Assay used: immunoSEQ multiplex PCR; TCRdb lists only in-frame clones, some missing. The ten most abundant clones cover roughly 2% of a sample with 150,000 to 200,000 clones. Sequenced: blood. These TCRs come from a woman aged 25 to 39 in good health.

V usage is TRBV11-2 and J usage is TRBJ1-5; possibly TRBD1 for D (5 bases). Germline V lookup: CDR1 SGHAT, CDR2 FQNNGV. V lost 1 base to trimming and J lost 5 bases, with 9 bases between them. CDR3 length: 14 amino acids. This chain's CDR3 is CASSLGRGDQPQHF. The CDR3 nucleotides read TGTGCCAGCAGCTTAGGTCGGGGGGATCAGCCCCAGCATTTT.

The chain is built from TRBV6-4 and TRBJ1-5; D is uncertain. This CDR3 is 13 amino acids long. V was clipped by 3 bases and J by 0 bases, with 3 bases between them. Germline V gene sequence: CDR1 MRHNA, CDR2 SNTAGT. This chain's CDR3 is CASSEPSNQPQHF. In DNA, the CDR3 is TGTGCCAGCAGTGAGCCTAGCAATCAGCCCCAGCATTTT.

This rearrangement joins TRBV6-5 to TRBJ1-3, with D unresolved. The germline CDR1 and CDR2 sequences are MNHEY and SVGAGI. The CDR3 extends over 13 amino acids. Trimming cost V 7 bases and J 0 bases, with 7 bases left between them. CDR3 coding DNA: TGTGCCAGCACTCCAGGCTCTGGAAACACCATATATTTT. Amino acids: CASTPGSGNTIYF.

The rearrangement links TRBV2 to TRBJ2-5; D possibly corresponds to TRBD1 (5 bases). V shed 8 bases and J shed 1 base, with 17 bases lying between them. This CDR3 contains 15 residues. The germline V gene encodes CDR1 SNHLY and CDR2 FYNNEI. CDR3 region: CASRRQGRIQETQYF. The CDR3, as DNA: TGTGCCAGCCGCCGGCAGGGCCGAATCCAAGAGACCCAGTACTTC.

This sequence joins TRBV10-1 and TRBJ2-7; 7 nucleotides line up with TRBD1. There are 13 residues in the CDR3. From germline, CDR1 is WNHNN and CDR2 SYGVQD (reference sequence). Trimming removed 4 bases from V and 6 bases from J; junction bases left unmatched: 6. CDR3 bases: TGCGCCAGCAGTGCCGACAGGGAGAGCGAGCAGTACTTC. This sequence encodes CASSADRESEQYF.

This chain connects TRBV6-5 to TRBJ1-4; TRBD1 agrees at 10 bases. The CDR3 has 13 amino acids. The V and J ends lost 8 bases and 8 bases, in that order; junction bases with no gene match: 5. Germline V gene lookup returns CDR1 MNHEY and CDR2 SVGAGI. The CDR3 protein is CASETGGVEKLFF. The CDR3 DNA follows: TGTGCCAGCGAGACAGGGGGCGTAGAAAAACTGTTTTTT.

J is TRBJ2-2 and V is TRBV28, with D perhaps TRBD1 (5 bases). Trimming took off 6 bases at V and 4 bases at J, with 9 bases between the two ends. Germline V CDR1 and CDR2: MDHEN, SYDVKM. The CDR3 contains 13 residues. CDR3 sequence (DNA): TGTGCCAGCAGCGAACAGGTCACCGGGGAGCTGTTTTTT. Encoded protein: CASSEQVTGELFF.

The chain couples TRBV3-1 (or the pseudogene TRBV3-2) to TRBJ2-1; 8 bases agree with TRBD1. CDR1 and CDR2 (germline): LGHDT, YNNKEL (reference sequence). The CDR3 has 15 residues. With V trimmed by 0 bases and J by 10 bases, 8 bases remained unmatched. The CDR3 bases are TGTGCCAGCAGCCAAGATAGTACCCGGGACAGGGAGCAGTTCTTC. Translation gives CASSQDSTRDREQFF.

This chain joins TRBV30 and TRBJ1-3; D possibly corresponds to TRBD1 (6 bases). The V gene's germline CDR1 is GTSNPN and CDR2 SVGIG (reference sequence). The CDR3 totals 14 residues. The V gene lost 3 bases and the J gene lost 2 bases, with 11 bases spanning the gap. The CDR3 coding sequence is TGTGCCTGGAGACCAGGGGTCACTGGAAACACCATATATTTT. This encodes CAWRPGVTGNTIYF.

The chain couples TRBV4-1 to TRBJ1-5; weak D call: TRBD1 (5 bases). With 1 base removed from V and 4 bases from J, the gap between germline ends came to 17 bases. Per germline, CDR1 MGHRA and CDR2 YSYEKL. The CDR3 is 17 residues long. The CDR3 nucleotides are TGCGCCAGCAGCCAAGGGGTAAGCCGGGGGGAAAATCAGCCCCAGCATTTT. This sequence encodes CASSQGVSRGENQPQHF.

The chain is built from TRBV11-3 and TRBJ1-1; possibly TRBD1 for D (5 bases). CDR1 and CDR2 from the germline V gene are SGHNT and YENEEA. With 5 bases removed from V and 1 base from J, the gap between germline ends came to 14 bases. The CDR3 contains 15 residues. Written as DNA, the CDR3 is TGTGCCAGCAGCCTCCGACCGGGGGGGAACACTGAAGCTTTCTTT. This encodes CASSLRPGGNTEAFF.

The chain uses TRBV29-1 and TRBJ1-1, with D unresolved. The V gene's germline CDR1 is SQVTM and CDR2 ANQGSEA. Between the trimmed V and J ends, which lost 4 bases and 10 bases, there was a span of 19 bases. CDR3 length: 13 amino acids. The CDR3 region is CSVVLSHTHRAFF. The CDR3 nucleotides read TGCAGCGTTGTGCTGTCCCATACCCACCGAGCTTTCTTT.

The rearrangement links TRBV5-1 to TRBJ2-7, with D possibly TRBD2 on 6 matching bases. V shed 0 bases and J shed 4 bases, with 23 bases lying between them. Germline CDR1 reads SGHRS; CDR2 reads YFSETQ. CDR3 length: 18 amino acids. This CDR3 is CASSLGSSRAGLGYEQYF. The DNA for the CDR3 is TGCGCCAGCAGCTTGGGCTCCTCCAGGGCGGGGCTGGGGTACGAGCAGTACTTC.